The 3 T cell receptor beta chains given below trace back to one sample, sequenced in a study of blood T cell repertoires in COVID-19. Libraries were prepared by immunoSEQ multiplex PCR; TCRdb keeps only in-frame clonotypes and omits some of them. The table includes over 30,000 clones, about 75% detected once. Sample: peripheral blood. The receptors come from a man older than 75 with active or convalescent COVID-19.

The V call is TRBV6-5, the J call TRBJ2-3; 7 nucleotides agree with TRBD2. The CDR3 consists of 13 residues. The V and J ends lost 5 bases and 4 bases, in that order; junction bases with no gene match: 3. Germline V gene lookup returns CDR1 MNHEY and CDR2 SVGAGI. CDR3 sequence: CASSSGISDTQYF. DNA for the CDR3: TGTGCCAGCAGTAGCGGGATTTCAGATACGCAGTATTTT.

The chain recombines TRBV3-1 (or the pseudogene TRBV3-2) with TRBJ2-7; 7 bases fit TRBD2. Germline CDR1 reads LGHDT; CDR2 reads YNNKEL (reference sequence). The CDR3 is 15 residues long. V lost 1 base to trimming and J lost 2 bases; unmatched junction nucleotides: 5. The CDR3 nucleotides read TGTGCCAGCAGCCAAGGACTAGCCCTTACCTACGAGCAGTACTTC. Translation: CASSQGLALTYEQYF.

The V and J genes are TRBV15 and TRBJ1-4; no definite D call. Germline V CDR1 and CDR2: LNHNV, YYDKDF (reference sequence). V was clipped by 5 bases and J by 7 bases, with 8 bases between them. The CDR3 is made up of 12 amino acids. The CDR3: CATSLYGEKLFF. In DNA, the CDR3 is TGTGCCACCAGCTTATACGGTGAAAAACTGTTTTTT.